Sequencing of this TCR beta chain was carried out in a study of blood T cells in healthy people across ages. The CDR3 loop spans 15 amino acids. Deletions cut 7 bases from V and 6 bases from J, with 22 bases between. Germline CDR1 SQVTM, CDR2 ANQGSEA. Combining a sample-barcoded 5' primer with a J-beta primer mix, a second PCR ran for roughly 6 to 12 cycles. Each CDR3 protein gets one entry after TCRdb re-called the 5' RACE reads with MiXCR. Of roughly 800,000 distinct CDR3 sequences in the sample, nearly 60% were seen once. The chain has TRBV29-1 and TRBJ1-5; D may be TRBD1 (6 bases). Sequences were obtained from blood. The clonotype comes from a man aged 25 to 40 in good health. The CDR3, as DNA: TGCAGCGCCGCTGAGGGGGGGGCCATCGGTCAGCCCCAGCATTTT. Its protein is CSAAEGGAIGQPQHF.